This T cell receptor (beta chain) originates from a study of shared clonotypes between healthy human individuals. This CDR3 comprises 15 residues. Per the germline V gene, CDR1 is WNHNN and CDR2 is SYGVQD (reference sequence). Trimming pared 11 bases from V and 0 bases from J, leaving 17 bases between. Naive CD8 cells, CD45RO-negative and positively selected for CCR7, excluded terminally differentiated effector memory CD45RA+ cells. Worth noting for this clone: Its specificity is unknown.

General observations from the study: Though the depth was large, rarefaction showed that sorted-subset sequencing was incomplete.

Produced via immunoSEQ multiplex PCR; TCRdb's table is partial and in-frame only. The sample has about 2.1 million clones, about 94% seen once. This TCR derives from a man aged 18 to 30 in good health. Some clones in this sample may be carry-over from other donors' samples. The material sequenced was naive CD8+ T cells from PBMCs. The J gene is TRBJ2-4, the V gene TRBV10-1; D uncertain. The CDR3 spells CAGWIYYIAKNIQYF. The CDR3 nucleotides read TGCGCCGGGTGGATCTACTATATAGCCAAAAACATTCAGTACTTC.